The 21 T cell receptor beta chains below all came from one sample that was sequenced in a study of T cells in women clearing cervical HPV infection. Clones were read by immunoSEQ multiplex PCR, and TCRdb kept only the in-frame ones, dropping some. Its table records around 35,000 clones. The sequenced sample was blood buffy coat. These receptors came from a woman aged 18-70 years with a cervical HPV16 infection that either progressed to CIN3+ or cleared (not recorded which).

Details on this clone: From the germline J gene comes the end of the CDR3, since the read stops 3 residues before it. V usage is TRBV19 and J usage is TRBJ1-2; possible D gene TRBD1, 6 bases. CDR3 length: 15 amino acids. V was clipped by 0 bases and J by 4 bases, with 12 bases between them. In germline, CDR1 is LNHDA, CDR2 SQIVND (reference sequence). The CDR3 reads CASSIERQVAYGYTF. Partial CDR3 DNA: TGTGCCAGTAGTATAGAGCGACAGGTTGCCTATGGC.

The chain's CDR3 is CASSLALDSSYEQYF. The part of the CDR3 DNA that was read is TGTGCCAGCAGCTTAGCCCTCGACTCGTCCTACGAG. V is TRBV7-9 and J is TRBJ2-7, with D hard to call. The read falls 3 residues short of the CDR3 end, and the missing part is taken from the germline J gene. The V gene lost 0 bases and the J gene lost 1 base, with 10 bases spanning the gap. Per germline, CDR1 SEHNR and CDR2 FQNEAQ (reference sequence). CDR3 size: 15 residues.

As to this clone: Sequence at one end of the junction differs from germline and may be a read error. The DNA ends 3 residues before the CDR3 does, and the rest of the CDR3 is filled in from the germline J gene. The rearrangement links TRBV4-2 to TRBJ1-3; D not certain. Per the germline V gene, CDR1 is LGHNA and CDR2 is YNFKEQ. This CDR3 has 17 amino acids. CDR3 in amino acids: CASSQELVAGIGNTIYF. CDR3 DNA (partial): TGCGCCAGCAGCCAAGAACTGGTGGCGGGGATTGGAAACACC.

On this clone itself: Coverage ceases 3 residues before the CDR3 finishes, and the germline J gene fills in the end. This chain uses TRBV20-1 with TRBJ1-2, with 7 bases matching TRBD1. Per the germline V gene, CDR1 is DFQATT and CDR2 is SNEGSKA (reference sequence). V was clipped by 5 bases and J by 4 bases; unmatched bases: 4. The CDR3 length is 12 residues. CDR3 DNA (partial): TGCAGTGCTGTACCAGGGGGCTATGGC. Encoded protein: CSAVPGGYG. The full CDR3 is CSAVPGGYGYTF.

As for this clone: With the read ending 3 residues before the CDR3 end, the germline J gene is used to fill in that end. The chain recombines TRBV4-2 with TRBJ1-4, with D possibly being TRBD1 (5 bases). Trimming stripped 4 bases from V and 4 bases from J, with 16 bases between. CDR3 length: 16 residues. CDR1 is LGHNA, CDR2 YNFKEQ, per germline. The part of the CDR3 DNA that was read is TGTGCCAGCAGCCTACGGACACCCGGGAGTAATGAAAAA. Its protein product is CASSLRTPGSNEK. The entire CDR3 sequence reads CASSLRTPGSNEKLFF.

As regards this clone: Sequencing ends 3 residues short of the CDR3 end; the germline J gene provides the rest. The gene calls are TRBV12-3 or TRBV12-4 and TRBJ1-4; 8 bases agree with TRBD1. V dropped 3 bases and J dropped 6; count of bases not matched to a gene: 15. The CDR3 extends over 18 amino acids. The CDR3 reads CASSLGQGAYLGDEKLFF. The DNA read from the CDR3 is TGTGCCAGCAGTTTGGGGCAGGGGGCATACTTGGGGGATGAAAAA.

A remark on this clone: The sequenced fragment ends 3 residues before the CDR3 boundary, so the rest is inferred from the germline J gene. The V call is TRBV19, the J call TRBJ2-7, with TRBD1 as a possible D gene (5 bases). Between the trimmed V and J ends, which lost 4 bases and 3 bases, there was a span of 7 bases. The CDR3 is 12 amino acids. Germline V gene lookup returns CDR1 LNHDA and CDR2 SQIVND (reference sequence). Partial CDR3 DNA: TGTGCCAGTAGTACTCAGGGCTACGAG. Its protein product is CASSTQGYE. Given in full, the CDR3 is CASSTQGYEQYF. The entire variable domain, with the rest obtained from reference TRBV19 and TRBJ2-7, is as follows: DGGITQSPKYLFRKEGQNVTLSCEQNLNHDAMYWYRQDPGQGLRLIYYSQIVNDFQKGDIAEGYSVSREKKESFPLTVTSAQKNPTAFYLCASSTQGYEQYFGPGTRLTVT.

As regards this clone: The read gets to within 3 residues of the CDR3 end, and the germline J gene fills in the rest. The V call is TRBV7-2, the J call TRBJ1-5; perhaps TRBD1 as D (5 bases). CDR1 is SGHTA, CDR2 FQGNSA, per germline. V was shortened by 5 bases and J by 7 bases, with 12 bases between the two germline ends. The CDR3 runs 13 residues. The CDR3 sequence: CASSAARAQPQHF. CDR3 DNA (partial): TGTGCCAGCAGCGCCGCCAGGGCCCAGCCC.

The CDR3 reads CASSPSRDSNQPQHF. CDR3 bases read: TGTGCCAGCTCACCTAGCAGGGATAGCAATCAGCCC. V gene TRBV18 combines with J gene TRBJ1-5; D may be TRBD1 (5 bases). The CDR3 extends 3 residues past the end of the read, so its final part is completed from the germline J gene. CDR1 KGHSH and CDR2 LQKENI come from the germline V gene. The V and J ends lost 3 bases and 0 bases respectively, with 9 bases between them. This CDR3 is built from 15 residues. The whole variable domain, filled in from reference TRBV18 and TRBJ1-5, reads NAGVMQNPRHLVRRRGQEARLRCSPMKGHSHVYWYRQLPEEGLKFMVYLQKENIIDESGMPKERFSAEFPKEGPSILRIQQVVRGDSAAYFCASSPSRDSNQPQHFGDGTRLSIL.

About this clone: The CDR3 end lies 3 residues beyond the end of the read and is filled in from the germline J gene. The chain uses TRBV6-2 or TRBV6-3 and TRBJ1-2; no clear D. From germline, CDR1 is MNHEY and CDR2 SVGEGT. The CDR3 length is 12 residues. The CDR3: CASRTDYNDYTF. The CDR3 DNA, read in part, is TGTGCCAGCAGAACCGACTACAATGAC.

About this clone itself: The read ends 3 residues early relative to the CDR3; the germline J gene fills the gap. V and J are TRBV12-5 and TRBJ1-5; D gene uncertain. CDR1 and CDR2 from the germline V gene are LGHNT and FRNRAP. The CDR3 has 14 residues. V was shortened by 1 base and J by 6 bases, with 10 bases between the two germline ends. The CDR3 loop reads CASGLGTPSQPQHF. CDR3 bases read: TGTGCTAGTGGTTTGGGTACGCCCAGTCAGCCC.

The CDR3 is CASSLVGETQYF. The covered CDR3 bases are TGCGCCAGCAGCTTGGTAGGGGAGACC. This chain uses TRBV5-1 with TRBJ2-5; no reliable D call. The CDR3 extends 3 residues past the end of the read, so its final part is completed from the germline J gene. Deletions cut 0 bases from V and 5 bases from J, with 5 bases between. CDR1 SGHRS and CDR2 YFSETQ come from the germline V gene. This CDR3 is built from 12 residues.

Regarding this clone: The read is 3 residues too short to cover the CDR3 end, so that end is filled in from the germline J gene. The rearrangement joins TRBV5-5 to TRBJ2-3; 8 nucleotides match TRBD2. The V gene end was trimmed by 4 bases and the J gene end by 5 bases; junction bases not matched to a gene: 9. This CDR3 has 15 residues. Per germline, CDR1 SGHKS and CDR2 YYEKEE (reference sequence). Partial CDR3 DNA: TGTGCCAGCAGCCCCGGGACTAGGAGATTAGATACG. Protein: CASSPGTRRLDT. The entire CDR3 sequence reads CASSPGTRRLDTQYF.

On this clone: The read ends 3 residues before the CDR3 terminus; that terminus is restored from the germline J gene. J is TRBJ2-5 and V is TRBV10-3; 11 bases fit TRBD1. V lost 6 bases to trimming and J lost 3 bases; unmatched junction nucleotides: 0. The CDR3 extends over 13 amino acids. Germline values: CDR1 ENHRY, CDR2 SYGVKD. Here the CDR3 reads CAIRGQGEETQYF. The sequenced CDR3 bases are TGTGCCATCAGGGGACAGGGGGAAGAGACC.

About this clone: The read ends 3 residues before the CDR3 terminus; that terminus is restored from the germline J gene. The V call is TRBV2, the J call TRBJ1-1; 7 nucleotides line up with TRBD1. Germline CDR1 is SNHLY and CDR2 is FYNNEI. After removal of 0 bases from V and 1 base from J, the junction contained 2 bases not matched to a gene. The CDR3 sequence is 15 residues long. Partial CDR3 DNA: TGTGCCAGCAGTGAAGCGGGACAGCGGAACACTGAA. It is translated as CASSEAGQRNTE. The entire CDR3 reads CASSEAGQRNTEAFF.

Of note for this clone: From the germline J gene comes the end of the CDR3, since the read stops 3 residues before it. The chain couples TRBV28 to TRBJ2-7; TRBD1 matches 12 bases. Germline values: CDR1 MDHEN, CDR2 SYDVKM. This CDR3 has 14 amino acids. The J segment lost 4 bases and the V segment lost 7 bases, leaving 5 bases of the junction unmatched. The DNA read from the CDR3 is TGTGCCAGCAATCCGGGACAGGGGGCTTACGAG. This sequence encodes CASNPGQGAYE. In full, the CDR3 reads CASNPGQGAYEQYF.

The chain's CDR3 is CSATISGRKDTQYF. CDR3 DNA (partial): TGCAGTGCTACCATTAGCGGGAGAAAAGATACG. This chain connects TRBV20-1 to TRBJ2-3, with 9 bases matching TRBD2. The read terminates 3 residues before the CDR3 end, so the remaining end is supplied by the germline J gene. From germline, CDR1 is DFQATT and CDR2 SNEGSKA (reference sequence). There are 14 residues in the CDR3. V dropped 4 bases and J dropped 5; count of bases not matched to a gene: 7.

Comments on this clone: The read falls 3 residues short of the CDR3 end, and the missing part is taken from the germline J gene. This rearrangement joins TRBV7-9 to TRBJ1-2, with a possible D match to TRBD1 (5 bases). From germline, CDR1 is SEHNR and CDR2 FQNEAQ (reference sequence). V lost 5 bases and J lost 4, with 14 bases in between. This CDR3 contains 14 residues. Here the CDR3 reads CASSPGIKLYGYTF. CDR3 DNA, as far as it was read: TGTGCCAGCAGCCCAGGGATAAAGCTCTATGGC.

CDR3 sequence: CASSLRTSEDEQYF. Incomplete CDR3 DNA: TGTGCCAGCAGCCTTAGGACTAGCGAGGACGAG. The chain has TRBV11-1 and TRBJ2-7, with 9 nucleotides matching TRBD2. From the germline J gene comes the end of the CDR3, since the read stops 3 residues before it. CDR3 length equals 14 residues. Germline lookup yields CDR1 SGHAT and CDR2 FQDESV (reference sequence). V was clipped by 5 bases and J by 5 bases; unmatched bases: 7.

The covered CDR3 bases are TGTGCCAGCTCACCTTCCGTTTACAATGAG. Protein product: CASSPSVYNE. The complete CDR3 reads CASSPSVYNEQFF. This sequence joins TRBV18 and TRBJ2-1; D is ambiguous. The CDR3 end is not reached by the read, which stops 3 residues before it; the germline J gene fills it in. The V end lost 3 bases, the J end lost 4 bases, and 7 bases lay between the germline ends. Germline V gene data show CDR1 as KGHSH and CDR2 as LQKENI. The CDR3 has 13 amino acids. Based on the CDR3 plus reference TRBV18 and TRBJ2-1, the full variable domain is NAGVMQNPRHLVRRRGQEARLRCSPMKGHSHVYWYRQLPEEGLKFMVYLQKENIIDESGMPKERFSAEFPKEGPSILRIQQVVRGDSAAYFCASSPSVYNEQFFGPGTRLTVL.

Regarding this clone: The missing CDR3 end, 3 residues past where the read stops, is filled in from the germline J gene. V is TRBV20-1 and J is TRBJ2-1; D unresolved. Trimming cost V 7 bases and J 2 bases, with 6 bases left between them. The germline gives CDR1 DFQATT, CDR2 SNEGSKA (reference sequence). The CDR3 sequence is 11 residues long. The covered CDR3 bases are TGCAGTGGGTCTACCTACAATGAG. Its translation is CSGSTYNE. In full, the CDR3 is CSGSTYNEQFF.